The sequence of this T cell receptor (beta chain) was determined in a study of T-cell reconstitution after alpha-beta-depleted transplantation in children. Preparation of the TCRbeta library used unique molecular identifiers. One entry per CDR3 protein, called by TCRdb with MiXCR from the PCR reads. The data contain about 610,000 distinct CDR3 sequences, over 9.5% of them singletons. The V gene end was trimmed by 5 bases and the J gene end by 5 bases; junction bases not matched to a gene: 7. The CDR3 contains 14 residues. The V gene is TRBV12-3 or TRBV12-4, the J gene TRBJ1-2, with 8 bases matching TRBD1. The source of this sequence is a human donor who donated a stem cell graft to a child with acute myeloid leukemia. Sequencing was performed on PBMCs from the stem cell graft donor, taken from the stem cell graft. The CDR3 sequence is CASSTQQGGYGYTF. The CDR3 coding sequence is TGTGCCAGCAGTACCCAACAGGGGGGATATGGCTACACCTTC.